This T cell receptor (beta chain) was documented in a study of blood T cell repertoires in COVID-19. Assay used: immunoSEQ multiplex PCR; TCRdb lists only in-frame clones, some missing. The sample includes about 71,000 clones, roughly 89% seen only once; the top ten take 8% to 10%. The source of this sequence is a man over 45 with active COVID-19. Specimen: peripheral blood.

CDR3 sequence reads: CASSWDTQETQYF. DNA for the CDR3: TGCGCCAGCAGCTGGGACACTCAAGAGACCCAGTACTTC. This chain uses TRBV5-1 with TRBJ2-5, with D perhaps matching TRBD1 (6 bases). Germline CDR1 and CDR2: SGHRS and YFSETQ. CDR3 size: 13 residues. V shed 3 bases and J shed 2 bases, with 8 bases lying between them.